The clone carrying this T cell receptor beta chain has just one count. CDR1 and CDR2 from the germline V gene are LGHDT and YNNKEL (reference sequence). The CDR3 length is 16 residues. V lost 4 bases and J lost 1, with 16 bases in between. In the authors' methods: Estimates of nucleated cell counts were drawn from the amplification of reference gene primers. Some clones are missing from TCRdb's copy, which holds only in-frame ones; the method was immunoSEQ multiplex PCR. That table gives V, J and clone size, and the DNA gave D and trimming. The table shows nearly 95,000 clones, with about 80% occurring only once. This record comes from a study of blood T cell repertoires in COVID-19. At the level of the study: Samples representing acute and convalescent COVID-19 were sourced from the United States, Italy and Spain. Sample material is recorded as cDNA or gDNA derived from T cells, B-cell-depleted T cells, or PBMCs.

The material sequenced was peripheral blood. This TCR was sampled from a human donor in a cohort sampled during active COVID-19. The gene calls are TRBV3-1 (or the pseudogene TRBV3-2) and TRBJ1-2, with a weak D call TRBD1 (5 bases). The CDR3 nucleotides read TGTGCCAGCAGCCCCTTAAGGGGTAATCATAACTATGGCTACACCTTC. This encodes CASSPLRGNHNYGYTF.